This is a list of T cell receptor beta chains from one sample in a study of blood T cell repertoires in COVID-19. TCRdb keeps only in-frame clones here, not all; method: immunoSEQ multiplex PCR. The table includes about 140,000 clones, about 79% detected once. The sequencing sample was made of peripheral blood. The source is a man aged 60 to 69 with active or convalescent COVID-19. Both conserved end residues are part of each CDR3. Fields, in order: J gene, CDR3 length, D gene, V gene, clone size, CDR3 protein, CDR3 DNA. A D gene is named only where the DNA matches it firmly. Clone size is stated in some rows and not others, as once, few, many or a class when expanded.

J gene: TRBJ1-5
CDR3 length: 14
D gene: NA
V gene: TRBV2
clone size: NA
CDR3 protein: CASSEESSNQPQHF
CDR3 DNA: TGTGCCAGCAGTGAAGAGAGCAGCAATCAGCCCCAGCATTTT

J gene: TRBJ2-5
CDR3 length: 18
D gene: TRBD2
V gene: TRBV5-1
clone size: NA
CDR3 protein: CASSLGSGGRDLFKTQYF
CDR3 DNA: TGCGCCAGCAGCTTGGGGTCAGGCGGGAGAGACCTTTTTAAGACCCAGTACTTC

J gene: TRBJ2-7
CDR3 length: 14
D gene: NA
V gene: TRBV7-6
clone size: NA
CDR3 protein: CASSARQSLYEQYF
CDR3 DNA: TGTGCCAGCAGCGCTCGACAGTCGTTATACGAGCAGTACTTC

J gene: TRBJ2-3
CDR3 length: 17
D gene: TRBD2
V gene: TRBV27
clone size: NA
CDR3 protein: CASRRRASGFSWDTQYF
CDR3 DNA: TGTGCCAGCAGGAGGAGGGCTAGCGGGTTTTCCTGGGATACGCAGTATTTT

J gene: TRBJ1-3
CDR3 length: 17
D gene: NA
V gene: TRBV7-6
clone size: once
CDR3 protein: CASSLAQARFSGNTIYF
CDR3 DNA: TGTGCCAGCAGCTTAGCGCAAGCCAGGTTCTCTGGAAACACCATATATTTT

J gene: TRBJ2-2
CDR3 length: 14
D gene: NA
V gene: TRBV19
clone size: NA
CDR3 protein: CASSPTLNTGELFF
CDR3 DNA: TGTGCCAGTAGTCCCACTCTCAACACCGGGGAGCTGTTTTTT

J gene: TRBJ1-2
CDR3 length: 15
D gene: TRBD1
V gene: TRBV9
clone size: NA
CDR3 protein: CASSVGSGGNYGYTF
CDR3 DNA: TGTGCCAGCAGCGTAGGTTCAGGGGGCAACTATGGCTACACCTTC

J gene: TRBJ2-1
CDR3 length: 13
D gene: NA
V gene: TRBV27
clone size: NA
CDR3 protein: CASSSSMVNEQFF
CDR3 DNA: TGTGCCAGCAGCTCTAGTATGGTCAATGAGCAGTTCTTC

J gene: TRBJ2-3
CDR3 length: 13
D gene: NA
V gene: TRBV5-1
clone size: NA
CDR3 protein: CASSPGRTDTQYF
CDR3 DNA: TGCGCCAGCTCCCCAGGGCGCACAGATACGCAGTATTTT

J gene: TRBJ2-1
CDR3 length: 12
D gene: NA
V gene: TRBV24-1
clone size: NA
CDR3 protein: CATSYGVDEQFF
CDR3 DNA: TGTGCCACCAGTTACGGGGTCGATGAGCAGTTCTTC

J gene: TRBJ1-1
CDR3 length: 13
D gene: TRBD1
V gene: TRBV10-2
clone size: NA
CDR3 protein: CASSRTGDTEAFF
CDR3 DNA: TGCGCCAGCAGCAGGACAGGGGACACTGAAGCTTTCTTT

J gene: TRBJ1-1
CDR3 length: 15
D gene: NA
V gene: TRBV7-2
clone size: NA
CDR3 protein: CASSDIRVLNTEAFF
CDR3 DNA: TGTGCCAGCAGCGATATCCGGGTATTGAACACTGAAGCTTTCTTT

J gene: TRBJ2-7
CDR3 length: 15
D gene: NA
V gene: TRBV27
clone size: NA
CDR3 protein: CASSLTGISSYEQYF
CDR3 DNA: TGTGCCAGCAGTTTGACAGGAATAAGCTCCTACGAGCAGTACTTC

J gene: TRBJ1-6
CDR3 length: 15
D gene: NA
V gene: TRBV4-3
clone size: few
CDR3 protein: CASSRRPTGNSPLHF
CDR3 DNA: TGCGCCAGCAGCCGCCGCCCCACAGGGAATTCACCCCTCCACTTT

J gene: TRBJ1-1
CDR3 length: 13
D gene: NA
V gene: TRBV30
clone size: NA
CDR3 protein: CARGGWGNTEAFF
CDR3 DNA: TGTGCCCGCGGGGGTTGGGGGAACACTGAAGCTTTCTTT

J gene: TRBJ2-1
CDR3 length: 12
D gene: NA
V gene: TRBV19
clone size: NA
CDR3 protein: CASSMIGQWKFF
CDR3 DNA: TGTGCCAGTAGTATGATCGGACAGTGGAAGTTCTTC

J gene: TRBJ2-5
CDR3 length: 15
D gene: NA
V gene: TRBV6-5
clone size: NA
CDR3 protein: CASSYDGGAAETQYF
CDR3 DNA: TGTGCCAGCAGTTATGATGGGGGGGCGGCGGAGACCCAGTACTTC

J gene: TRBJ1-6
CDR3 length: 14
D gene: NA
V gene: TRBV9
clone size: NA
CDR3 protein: CASSVATYDSPLHF
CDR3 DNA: TGTGCCAGCAGCGTAGCAACCTACGATTCACCCCTCCACTTT